The T cell receptor (beta chain) described here comes from a study of blood T cell repertoires in COVID-19. Study details: The samples span acute and convalescent COVID-19 from the United States, Italy and Spain. Sample material is recorded as cDNA or gDNA derived from T cells, B-cell-depleted T cells, or PBMCs.

In the original processing: Amplifying reference gene primers gave estimates of nucleated cell counts. TCRdb's table, derived via immunoSEQ multiplex PCR, lists solely in-frame clones and lacks some. The V and J calls and clone size come from that table; D and trimming were worked out from the DNA. The data hold a few hundred thousand clones, with less than 90% observed a single time. The ends lost 3 bases at V and 9 bases at J; junction bases unmatched: 8. The CDR3 is 16 residues long. Looked up from germline, CDR1 is SGHDT and CDR2 is YYEEEE. Sequences were obtained from peripheral blood. The TCR sequence derives from a man aged 30-40 years with active or convalescent COVID-19. The V gene is TRBV5-6, the J gene TRBJ2-1; 14 bases line up with TRBD2. The CDR3 bases are TGTGCCAGCAGCTCAACGACTAGCGGGGGGGCCCGTGAGCAGTTCTTC. Translating it yields CASSSTTSGGAREQFF.